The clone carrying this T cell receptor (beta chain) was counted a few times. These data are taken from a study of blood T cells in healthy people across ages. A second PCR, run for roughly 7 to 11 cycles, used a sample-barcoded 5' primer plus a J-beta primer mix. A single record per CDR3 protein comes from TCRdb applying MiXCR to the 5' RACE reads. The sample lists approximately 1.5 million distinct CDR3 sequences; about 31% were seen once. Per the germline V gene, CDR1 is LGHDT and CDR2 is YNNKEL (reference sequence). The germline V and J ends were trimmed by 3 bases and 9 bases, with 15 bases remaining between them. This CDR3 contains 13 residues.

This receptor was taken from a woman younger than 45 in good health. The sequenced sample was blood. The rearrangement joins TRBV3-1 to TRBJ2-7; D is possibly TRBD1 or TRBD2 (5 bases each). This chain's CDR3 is CASSQLVGDGQYF. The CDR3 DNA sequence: TGTGCCAGCAGCCAGCTAGTGGGGGACGGGCAGTACTTC.